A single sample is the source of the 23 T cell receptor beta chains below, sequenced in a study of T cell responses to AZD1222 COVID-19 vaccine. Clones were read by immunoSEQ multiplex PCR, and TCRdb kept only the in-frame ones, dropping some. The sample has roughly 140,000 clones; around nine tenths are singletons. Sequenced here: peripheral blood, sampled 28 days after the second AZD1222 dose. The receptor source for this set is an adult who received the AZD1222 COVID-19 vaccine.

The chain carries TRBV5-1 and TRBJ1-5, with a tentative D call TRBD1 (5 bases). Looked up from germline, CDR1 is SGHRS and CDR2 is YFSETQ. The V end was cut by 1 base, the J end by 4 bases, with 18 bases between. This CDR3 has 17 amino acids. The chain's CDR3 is CASSLNPQGSGNQPQHF. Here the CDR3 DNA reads TGCGCCAGCAGCTTGAACCCCCAGGGTTCGGGGAATCAGCCCCAGCATTTT.

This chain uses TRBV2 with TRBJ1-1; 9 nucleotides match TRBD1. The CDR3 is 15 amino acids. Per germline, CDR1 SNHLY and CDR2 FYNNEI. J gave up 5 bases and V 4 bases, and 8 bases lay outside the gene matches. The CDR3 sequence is CASSADRGVRTEAFF. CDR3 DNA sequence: TGTGCCAGCAGTGCGGACAGGGGAGTAAGGACTGAAGCTTTCTTT.

DNA for the CDR3: TGCGCCAGCAGCCAACCGACAGAGAAGAGCTATGGCTACACCTTC. Its translation: CASSQPTEKSYGYTF. J is TRBJ1-2 and V is TRBV4-1; D is perhaps TRBD1 (5 bases). This CDR3 spans 15 amino acids. Germline V gene data show CDR1 as MGHRA and CDR2 as YSYEKL. Trimming pared 2 bases from V and 4 bases from J, leaving 14 bases between.

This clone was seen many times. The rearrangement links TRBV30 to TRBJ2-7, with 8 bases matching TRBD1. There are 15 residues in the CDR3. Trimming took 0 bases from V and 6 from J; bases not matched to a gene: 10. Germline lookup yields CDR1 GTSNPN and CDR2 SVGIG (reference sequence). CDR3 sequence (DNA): TGTGCCTGGAGTGTGAGGGGGGCGACAGGGGTCGAGCAGTACTTC. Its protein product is CAWSVRGATGVEQYF.

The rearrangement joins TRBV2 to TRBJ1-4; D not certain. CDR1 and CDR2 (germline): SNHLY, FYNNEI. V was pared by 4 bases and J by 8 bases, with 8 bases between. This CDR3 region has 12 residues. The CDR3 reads CASSVGSEKLFF. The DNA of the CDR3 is TGTGCCAGCAGTGTCGGTAGCGAAAAACTGTTTTTT.

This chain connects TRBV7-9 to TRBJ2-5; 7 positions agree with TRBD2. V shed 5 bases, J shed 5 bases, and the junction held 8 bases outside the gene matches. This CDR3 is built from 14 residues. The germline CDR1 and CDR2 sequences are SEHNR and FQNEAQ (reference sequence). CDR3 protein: CASSIRTSPETQYF. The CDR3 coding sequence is TGTGCCAGCAGCATACGGACTAGTCCTGAGACCCAGTACTTC. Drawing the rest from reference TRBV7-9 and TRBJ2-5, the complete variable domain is DTGVSQNPRHKITKRGQNVTFRCDPISEHNRLYWYRQTLGQGPEFLTYFQNEAQLEKSRLLSDRFSAERPKGSFSTLEIQRTEQGDSAMYLCASSIRTSPETQYFGPGTRLLVL.

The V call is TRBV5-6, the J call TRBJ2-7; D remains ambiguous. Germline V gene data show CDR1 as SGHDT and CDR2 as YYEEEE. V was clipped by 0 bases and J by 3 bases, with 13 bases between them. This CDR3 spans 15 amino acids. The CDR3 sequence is CASSLGGGSIYEQYF. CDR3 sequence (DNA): TGTGCCAGCAGCTTGGGTGGTGGATCCATCTACGAGCAGTACTTC.

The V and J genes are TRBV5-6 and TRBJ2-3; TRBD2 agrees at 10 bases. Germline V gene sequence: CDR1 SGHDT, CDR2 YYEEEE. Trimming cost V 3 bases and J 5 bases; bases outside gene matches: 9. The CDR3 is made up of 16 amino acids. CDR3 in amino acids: CASSSGTSVAKDTQYF. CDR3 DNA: TGTGCCAGCAGCTCCGGGACTAGCGTAGCAAAAGATACGCAGTATTTT. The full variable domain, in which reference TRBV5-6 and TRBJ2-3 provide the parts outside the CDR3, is DAGVTQSPTHLIKTRGQQVTLRCSPKSGHDTVSWYQQALGQGPQFIFQYYEEEERQRGNFPDRFSGHQFPNYSSELNVNALLLGDSALYLCASSSGTSVAKDTQYFGPGTRLTVL.

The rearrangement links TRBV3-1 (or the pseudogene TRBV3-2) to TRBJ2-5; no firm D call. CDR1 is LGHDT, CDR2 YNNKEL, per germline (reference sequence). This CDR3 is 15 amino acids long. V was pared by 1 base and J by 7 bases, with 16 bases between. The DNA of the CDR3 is TGTGCCAGCAGCCAAGTTTGGAATAGCCGGGCGACCCAGTACTTC. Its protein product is CASSQVWNSRATQYF.

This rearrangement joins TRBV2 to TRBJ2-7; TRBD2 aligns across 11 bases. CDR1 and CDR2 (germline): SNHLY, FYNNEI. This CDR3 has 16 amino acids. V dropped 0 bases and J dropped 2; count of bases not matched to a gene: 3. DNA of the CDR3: TGTGCCAGCAGTGAAGCGGGGACTAGCGGACCCTACGAGCAGTACTTC. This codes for CASSEAGTSGPYEQYF.

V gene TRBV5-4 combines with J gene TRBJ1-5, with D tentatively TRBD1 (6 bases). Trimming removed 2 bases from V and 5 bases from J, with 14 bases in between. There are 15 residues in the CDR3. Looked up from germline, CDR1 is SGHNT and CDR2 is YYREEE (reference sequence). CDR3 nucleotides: TGTGCCAGCAGCTTAGGGGGAGGGAGCGATCAGCCCCAGCATTTT. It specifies CASSLGGGSDQPQHF.

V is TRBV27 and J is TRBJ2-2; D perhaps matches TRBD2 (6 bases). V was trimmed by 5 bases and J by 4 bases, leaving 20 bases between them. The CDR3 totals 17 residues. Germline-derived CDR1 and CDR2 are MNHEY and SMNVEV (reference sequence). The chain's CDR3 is CASSPTPGEVGTGELFF. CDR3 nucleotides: TGTGCCAGCAGTCCCACTCCGGGAGAGGTGGGCACCGGGGAGCTGTTTTTT.

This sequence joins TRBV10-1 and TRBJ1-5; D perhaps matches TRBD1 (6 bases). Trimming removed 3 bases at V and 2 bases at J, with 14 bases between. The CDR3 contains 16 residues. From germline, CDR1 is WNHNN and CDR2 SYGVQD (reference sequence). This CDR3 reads CASSDRGTRGNQPQHF. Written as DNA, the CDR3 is TGCGCCAGCAGTGACAGGGGCACGAGGGGCAATCAGCCCCAGCATTTT.

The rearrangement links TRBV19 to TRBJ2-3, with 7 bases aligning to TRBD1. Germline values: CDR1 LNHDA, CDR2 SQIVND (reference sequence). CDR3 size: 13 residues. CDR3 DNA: TGTGCAAGTTCCGGGGACAGTACAGATACGCAGTATTTT. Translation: CASSGDSTDTQYF.

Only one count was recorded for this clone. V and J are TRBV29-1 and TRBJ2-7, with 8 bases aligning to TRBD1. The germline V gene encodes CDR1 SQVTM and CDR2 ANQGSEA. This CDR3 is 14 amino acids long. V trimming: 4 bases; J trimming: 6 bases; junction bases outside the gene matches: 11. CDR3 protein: CSVGDRDRLLEQYF. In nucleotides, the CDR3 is TGCAGCGTTGGAGACCGGGACAGGCTCCTCGAGCAGTACTTC.

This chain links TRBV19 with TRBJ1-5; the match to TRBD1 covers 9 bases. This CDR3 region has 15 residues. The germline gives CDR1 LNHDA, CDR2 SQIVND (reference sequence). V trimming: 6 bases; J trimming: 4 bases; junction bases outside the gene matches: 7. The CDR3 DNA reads TGTGCCAGTAGACCGGACAGGGGCTGGAATCAGCCCCAGCATTTT. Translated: CASRPDRGWNQPQHF.

This CDR3 reads CASSSGGQPQHF. DNA of the CDR3: TGTGCCAGCAGTTCAGGGGGTCAGCCCCAGCATTTT. This chain links TRBV6-2 or TRBV6-3 with TRBJ1-5, with TRBD1 matching over 7 bases. V lost 4 bases to trimming and J lost 6 bases; unmatched junction nucleotides: 0. CDR1 is MNHEY and CDR2 is SVGEGT in the germline V gene. The CDR3 is made up of 12 amino acids.

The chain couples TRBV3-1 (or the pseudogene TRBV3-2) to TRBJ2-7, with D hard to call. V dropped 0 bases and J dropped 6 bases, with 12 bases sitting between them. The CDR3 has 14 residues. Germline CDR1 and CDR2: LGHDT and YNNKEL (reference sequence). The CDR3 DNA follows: TGTGCCAGCAGCCAAGATCGAAGAGCAACCGAGCAGTACTTC. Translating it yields CASSQDRRATEQYF.

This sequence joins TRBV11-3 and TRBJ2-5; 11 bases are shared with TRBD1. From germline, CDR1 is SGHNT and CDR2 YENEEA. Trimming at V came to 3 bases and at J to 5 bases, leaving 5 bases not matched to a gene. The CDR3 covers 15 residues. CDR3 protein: CASSLGTGGMETQYF. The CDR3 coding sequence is TGTGCCAGCAGCTTGGGGACAGGGGGGATGGAGACCCAGTACTTC.

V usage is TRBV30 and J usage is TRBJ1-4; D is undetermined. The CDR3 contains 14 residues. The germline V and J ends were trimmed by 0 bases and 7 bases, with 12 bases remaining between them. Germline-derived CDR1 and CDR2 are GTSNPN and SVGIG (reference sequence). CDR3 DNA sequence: TGTGCCTGGAGTGTTTCAGGCCCCAGTGAAAAACTGTTTTTT. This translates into CAWSVSGPSEKLFF.

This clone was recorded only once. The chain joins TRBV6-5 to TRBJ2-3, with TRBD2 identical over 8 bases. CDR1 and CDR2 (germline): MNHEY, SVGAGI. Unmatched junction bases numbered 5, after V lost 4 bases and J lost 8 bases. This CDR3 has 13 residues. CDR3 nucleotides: TGTGCCAGCAGTTCCCGGGGGGGAGGTACGCAGTATTTT. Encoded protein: CASSSRGGGTQYF.

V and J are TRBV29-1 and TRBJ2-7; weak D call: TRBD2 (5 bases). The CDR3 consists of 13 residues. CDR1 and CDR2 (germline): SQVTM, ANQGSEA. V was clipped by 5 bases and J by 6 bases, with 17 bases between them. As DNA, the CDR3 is TGCAGCGTTAAAAGAGGGAGATCGGGCGAGCAGTACTTC. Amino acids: CSVKRGRSGEQYF.

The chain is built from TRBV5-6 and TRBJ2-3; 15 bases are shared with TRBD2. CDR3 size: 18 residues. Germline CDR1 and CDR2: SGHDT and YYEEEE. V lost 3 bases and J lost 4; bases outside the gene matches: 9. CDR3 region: CASSSGLAGGPGADTQYF. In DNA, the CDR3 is TGTGCCAGCAGCTCCGGACTAGCGGGAGGGCCCGGGGCAGATACGCAGTATTTT.